These 7 T cell receptor beta chains came from one sample sequenced in a study of sequential checkpoint blockade in melanoma (dated by TCRdb to the late 2010s). The sample's treatment or condition label, in plain terms: randomized to nivolumab then ipilimumab (arm A) or the reverse (arm B). Library generation was performed with the immunoSEQ multiplex PCR assay. The table was pulled from immuneACCESS by TCRdb, which kept in-frame rearrangements only. Such tables lose some clones; where checked, under half of the loss comes from unresolved V genes, and the rest has no known cause. Here the sample has some 8,100 clones; 28% occur a single time. Clones ranked in the top ten supply 5% to 5.5% of the sample. The specimen was tumor tissue (inferred from file names), collected from a patient given nivolumab and ipilimumab in sequence. Every receptor here comes from a human donor with melanoma.

The rearrangement joins TRBV30 to TRBJ1-2, with D possibly TRBD1 on 5 matching bases. The length of the CDR3 is 13 residues. The germline CDR1 and CDR2 sequences are GTSNPN and SVGIG (reference sequence). Trimming took off 2 bases at V and 6 bases at J, with 13 bases between the two ends. CDR3 coding DNA: TGTGCCTGGAGTCTGCAGGGTGGGGATGGCTACACCTTC. Its protein is CAWSLQGGDGYTF.

V is TRBV5-1 and J is TRBJ1-1; D not certain. Germline V gives CDR1 SGHRS, CDR2 YFSETQ. Trimming removed 4 bases at V and 1 base at J, with 14 bases between. The CDR3 is made up of 15 amino acids. The CDR3 protein is CASSPLTGSNTEAFF. The CDR3 coding sequence is TGCGCCAGCAGCCCGCTGACGGGTTCGAACACTGAAGCTTTCTTT.

J is TRBJ2-2 and V is TRBV6-8; D may match TRBD1 or TRBD2 (5 bases each). The length of the CDR3 is 15 residues. CDR1 MNHGY and CDR2 SAAAGT come from the germline V gene. V was pared by 0 bases and J by 3 bases, with 8 bases between. The CDR3 reads CASSYSGPDTGELFF. The CDR3 coding sequence is TGTGCCAGCAGTTACTCGGGACCCGACACCGGGGAGCTGTTTTTT.

This clone was counted a few times. The chain carries TRBV23-1 and TRBJ2-1, with D possibly matching TRBD2 (6 bases). TRBV23-1 has ORF status, its function being uncertain. The CDR3 is made up of 13 amino acids. V was trimmed by 6 bases and J by 10 bases, leaving 16 bases between them. Here the CDR3 DNA reads TGCGCCAGCAGCCAAGTTAGTAGCGGCGAGCAGTTCTTC. It yields the protein CASSQVSSGEQFF.

This clone was detected a few times. The CDR3: CAWGLFGANVLTF. The CDR3 DNA follows: TGTGCCTGGGGTCTATTTGGGGCCAACGTCCTGACTTTC. The chain joins TRBV30 to TRBJ2-6; no clear D. Trimming cost V 5 bases and J 3 bases, with 8 bases left between them. The CDR3 sequence is 13 residues long. Germline-derived CDR1 and CDR2 are GTSNPN and SVGIG (reference sequence). Combining the CDR3 with reference TRBV30 and TRBJ2-6 gives the whole variable domain SQTIHQWPATLVQPVGSPLSLECTVEGTSNPNLYWYRQAAGRGLQLLFYSVGIGQISSEVPQNLSASRPQDRQFILSSKKLLLSDSGFYLCAWGLFGANVLTFGAGSRLTVL.

This clone was counted a few times. The V and J genes are TRBV6-8 and TRBJ2-7; TRBD1 matches 7 bases. This CDR3 is 16 amino acids long. Germline CDR1 and CDR2: MNHGY and SAAAGT. The J segment lost 5 bases and the V segment lost 6 bases, leaving 16 bases of the junction unmatched. The CDR3 nucleotides read TGTGCCAGCAGAGGGCCTTTCGGGACAGCTACGGACGAGCAGTACTTC. It is translated as CASRGPFGTATDEQYF.

This clone was found a few times. The chain combines TRBV19 with TRBJ1-2; 11 bases are a match to TRBD1. CDR1 and CDR2 (germline): LNHDA, SQIVND (reference sequence). V trimming: 6 bases; J trimming: 6 bases; junction bases outside the gene matches: 6. This CDR3 spans 14 amino acids. The CDR3 loop reads CASRGQGGKDGYTF. CDR3 in DNA: TGTGCCAGTAGGGGACAGGGGGGGAAGGATGGCTACACCTTC.